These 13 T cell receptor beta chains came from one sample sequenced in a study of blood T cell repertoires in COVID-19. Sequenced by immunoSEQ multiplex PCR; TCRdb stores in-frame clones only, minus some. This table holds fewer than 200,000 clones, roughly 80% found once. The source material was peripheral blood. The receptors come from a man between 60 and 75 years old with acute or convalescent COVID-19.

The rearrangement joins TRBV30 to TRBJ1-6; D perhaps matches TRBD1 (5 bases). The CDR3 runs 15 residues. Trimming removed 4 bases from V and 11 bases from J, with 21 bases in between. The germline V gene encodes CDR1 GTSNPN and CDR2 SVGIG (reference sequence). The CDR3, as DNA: TGTGCCTGGACCGGGGGGGTGGGGTTTCAAGCACCCCTCCACTTT. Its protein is CAWTGGVGFQAPLHF.

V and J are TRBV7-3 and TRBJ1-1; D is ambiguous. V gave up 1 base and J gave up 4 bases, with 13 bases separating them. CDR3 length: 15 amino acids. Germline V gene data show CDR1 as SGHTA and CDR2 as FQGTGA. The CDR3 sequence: CASSLMSGKPTEAFF. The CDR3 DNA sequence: TGTGCCAGCAGCTTAATGTCGGGGAAACCCACTGAAGCTTTCTTT.

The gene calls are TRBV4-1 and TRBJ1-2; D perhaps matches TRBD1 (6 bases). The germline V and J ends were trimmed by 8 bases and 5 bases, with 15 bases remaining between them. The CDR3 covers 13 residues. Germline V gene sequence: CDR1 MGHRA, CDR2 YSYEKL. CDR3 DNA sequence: TGCGCCAGCGGAGAACAGGGAGGGTATGGCTACACCTTC. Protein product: CASGEQGGYGYTF.

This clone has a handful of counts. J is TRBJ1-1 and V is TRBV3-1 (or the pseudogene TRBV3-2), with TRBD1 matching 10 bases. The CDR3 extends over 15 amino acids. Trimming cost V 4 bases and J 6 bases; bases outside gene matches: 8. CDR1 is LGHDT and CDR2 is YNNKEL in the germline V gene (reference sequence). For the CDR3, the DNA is TGTGCCAGCAGCCCGAGGACAGGGGGAAGCTCTGAAGCTTTCTTT. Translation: CASSPRTGGSSEAFF.

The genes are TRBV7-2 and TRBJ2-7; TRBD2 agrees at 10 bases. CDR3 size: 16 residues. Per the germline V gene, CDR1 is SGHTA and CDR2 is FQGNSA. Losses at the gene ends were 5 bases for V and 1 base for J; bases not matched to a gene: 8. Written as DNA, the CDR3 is TGTGCCAGCAGCCCGAATAGCGGGGGGCCGTCCTACGAGCAGTACTTC. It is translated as CASSPNSGGPSYEQYF. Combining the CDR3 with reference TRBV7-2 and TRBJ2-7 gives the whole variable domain GAGVSQSPSNKVTEKGKDVELRCDPISGHTALYWYRQSLGQGLEFLIYFQGNSAPDKSGLPSDRFSAERTGGSVSTLTIQRTQQEDSAVYLCASSPNSGGPSYEQYFGPGTRLTVT.

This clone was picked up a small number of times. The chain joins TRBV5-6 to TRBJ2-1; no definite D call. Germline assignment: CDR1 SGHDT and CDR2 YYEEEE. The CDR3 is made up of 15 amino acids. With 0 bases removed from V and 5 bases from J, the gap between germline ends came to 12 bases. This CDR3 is CASSLGAGRNNEQFF. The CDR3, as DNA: TGTGCCAGCAGCTTGGGGGCCGGCAGAAACAATGAGCAGTTCTTC.

The CDR3 is CASSLMSNTEAFF. CDR3 DNA sequence: TGTGCCAGCAGCTTAATGTCAAACACTGAAGCTTTCTTT. The genes are TRBV11-2 and TRBJ1-1; D is unresolved. Germline V lookup: CDR1 SGHAT, CDR2 FQNNGV. Trimming removed 2 bases from V and 2 bases from J, with 6 bases in between. The CDR3 is 13 residues long. The variable domain in full, with the rest retrieved from reference TRBV11-2 and TRBJ1-1, is EAGVAQSPRYKIIEKRQSVAFWCNPISGHATLYWYQQILGQGPKLLIQFQNNGVVDDSQLPKDRFSAERLKGVDSTLKIQPAKLEDSAVYLCASSLMSNTEAFFGQGTRLTVV.

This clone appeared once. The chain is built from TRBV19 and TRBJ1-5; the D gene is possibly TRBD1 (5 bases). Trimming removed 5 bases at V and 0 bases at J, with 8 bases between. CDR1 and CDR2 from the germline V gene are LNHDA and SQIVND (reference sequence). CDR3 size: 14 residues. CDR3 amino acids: CASSPGHSNQPQHF. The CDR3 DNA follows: TGTGCCAGTAGTCCTGGACATAGCAATCAGCCCCAGCATTTT.

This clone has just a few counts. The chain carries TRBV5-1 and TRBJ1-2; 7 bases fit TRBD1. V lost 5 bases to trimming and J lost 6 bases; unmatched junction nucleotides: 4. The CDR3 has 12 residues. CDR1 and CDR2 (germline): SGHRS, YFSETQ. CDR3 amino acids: CASSSTGDGYTF. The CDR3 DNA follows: TGCGCCAGCAGTTCCACAGGGGATGGCTACACCTTC. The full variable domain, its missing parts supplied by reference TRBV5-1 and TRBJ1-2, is KAGVTQTPRYLIKTRGQQVTLSCSPISGHRSVSWYQQTPGQGLQFLFEYFSETQRNKGNFPGRFSGRQFSNSRSEMNVSTLELGDSALYLCASSSTGDGYTFGSGTRLTVV.

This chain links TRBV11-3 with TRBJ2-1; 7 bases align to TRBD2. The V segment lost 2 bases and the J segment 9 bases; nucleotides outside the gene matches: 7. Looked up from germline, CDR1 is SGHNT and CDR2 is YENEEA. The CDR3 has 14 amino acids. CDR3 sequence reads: CASSLRGDYAEQFF. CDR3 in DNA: TGTGCCAGCAGCTTAAGAGGGGACTACGCTGAGCAGTTCTTC.

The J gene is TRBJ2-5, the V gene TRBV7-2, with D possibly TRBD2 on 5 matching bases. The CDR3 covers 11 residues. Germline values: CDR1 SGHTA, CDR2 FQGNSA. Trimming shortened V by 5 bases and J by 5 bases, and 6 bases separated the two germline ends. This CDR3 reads CASSGLETQYF. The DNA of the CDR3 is TGTGCCAGCAGCGGACTGGAGACCCAGTACTTC.

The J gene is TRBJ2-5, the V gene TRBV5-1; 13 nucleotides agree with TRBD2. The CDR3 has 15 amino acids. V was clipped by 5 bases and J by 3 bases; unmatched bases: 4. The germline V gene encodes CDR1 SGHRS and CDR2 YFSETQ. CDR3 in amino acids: CASRTGLAGEETQYF. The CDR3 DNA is TGCGCCAGCAGGACAGGACTAGCGGGGGAAGAGACCCAGTACTTC. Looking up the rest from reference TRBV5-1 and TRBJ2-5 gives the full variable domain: KAGVTQTPRYLIKTRGQQVTLSCSPISGHRSVSWYQQTPGQGLQFLFEYFSETQRNKGNFPGRFSGRQFSNSRSEMNVSTLELGDSALYLCASRTGLAGEETQYFGPGTRLLVL.

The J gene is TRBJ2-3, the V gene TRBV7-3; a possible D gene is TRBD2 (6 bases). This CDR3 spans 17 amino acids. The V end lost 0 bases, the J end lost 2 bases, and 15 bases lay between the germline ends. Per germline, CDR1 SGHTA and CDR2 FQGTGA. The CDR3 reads CASSLTPRRGVTDTQYF. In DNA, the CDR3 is TGTGCCAGCAGCTTAACTCCCCGGCGGGGCGTCACAGATACGCAGTATTTT.